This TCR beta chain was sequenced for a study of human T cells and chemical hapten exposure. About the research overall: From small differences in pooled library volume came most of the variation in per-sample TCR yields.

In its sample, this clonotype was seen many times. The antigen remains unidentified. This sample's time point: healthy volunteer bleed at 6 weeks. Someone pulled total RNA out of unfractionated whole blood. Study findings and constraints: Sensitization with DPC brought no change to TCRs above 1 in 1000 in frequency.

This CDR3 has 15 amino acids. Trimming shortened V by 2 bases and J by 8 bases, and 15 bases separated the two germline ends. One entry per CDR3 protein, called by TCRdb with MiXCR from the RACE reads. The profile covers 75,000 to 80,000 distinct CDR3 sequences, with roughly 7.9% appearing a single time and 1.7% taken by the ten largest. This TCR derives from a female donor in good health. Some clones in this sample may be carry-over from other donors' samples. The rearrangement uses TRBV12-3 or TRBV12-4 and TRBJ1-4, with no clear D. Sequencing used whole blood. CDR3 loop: CASSLRAGHDEKLFF. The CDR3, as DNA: TGTGCCAGCAGTTTACGGGCCGGGCACGACGAAAAACTGTTTTTT.